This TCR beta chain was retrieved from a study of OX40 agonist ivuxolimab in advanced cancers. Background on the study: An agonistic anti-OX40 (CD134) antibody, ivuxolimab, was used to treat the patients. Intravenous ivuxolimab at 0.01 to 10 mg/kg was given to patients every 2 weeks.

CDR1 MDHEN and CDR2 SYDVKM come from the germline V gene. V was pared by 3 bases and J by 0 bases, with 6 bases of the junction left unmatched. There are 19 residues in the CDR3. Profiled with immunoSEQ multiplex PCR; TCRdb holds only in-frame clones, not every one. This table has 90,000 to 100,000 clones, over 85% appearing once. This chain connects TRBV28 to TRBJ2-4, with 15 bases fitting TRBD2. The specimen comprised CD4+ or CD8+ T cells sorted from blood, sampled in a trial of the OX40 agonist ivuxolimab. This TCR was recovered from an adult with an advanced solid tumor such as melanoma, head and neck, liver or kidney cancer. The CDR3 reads CASSFGLAGGVLAKNIQYF. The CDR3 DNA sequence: TGTGCCAGCAGTTTTGGACTAGCGGGGGGGGTCTTAGCCAAAAACATTCAGTACTTC.